This TCR beta chain was found in a study of read filtering for tumor transcriptome and immune sequencing. Molecular barcoded adaptors covering alpha/delta and beta/gamma chains were used on 400 to 450 ng RNA. TCRdb called the reads again in MiXCR, with one record for every CDR3 protein. The data contain 65,000 or so distinct CDR3 sequences, roughly 18% of them singletons. Looked up from germline, CDR1 is SGHTA and CDR2 is FQGNSA. The CDR3 consists of 14 residues. V lost 7 bases and J lost 2, with 9 bases in between. This clonotype was recorded a few times. Its antigen is currently unknown. Regarding the study as a whole: Dropping single-read clonotypes raised IR-seq and RNA-seq shared-clonotype correlation.

This clonotype was obtained from a donor aged 40 or older with multiple myeloma. Sequencing used a population of CD138-negative cells sorted from bone marrow. The chain has TRBV7-2 and TRBJ2-6; D unclear. CDR3 in amino acids: CASNIGTGANVLTF. CDR3 bases: TGTGCCAGCAATATCGGTACTGGGGCCAACGTCCTGACTTTC.